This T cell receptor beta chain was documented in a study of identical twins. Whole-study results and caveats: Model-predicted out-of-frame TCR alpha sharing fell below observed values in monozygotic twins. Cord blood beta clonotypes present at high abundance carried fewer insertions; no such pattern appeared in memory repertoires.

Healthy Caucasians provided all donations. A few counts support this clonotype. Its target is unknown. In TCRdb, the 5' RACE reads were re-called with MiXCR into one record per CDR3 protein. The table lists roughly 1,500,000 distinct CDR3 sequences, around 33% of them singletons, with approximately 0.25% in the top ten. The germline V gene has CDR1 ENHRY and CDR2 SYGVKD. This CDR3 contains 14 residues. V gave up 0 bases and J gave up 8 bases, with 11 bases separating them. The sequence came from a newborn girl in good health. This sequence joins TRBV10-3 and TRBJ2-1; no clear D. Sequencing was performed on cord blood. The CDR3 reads CAISESLALDEQFF. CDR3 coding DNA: TGTGCCATCAGTGAGTCGCTGGCGTTGGATGAGCAGTTCTTC.